This passage covers 29 T cell receptor beta chains from one sample sequenced in a study of T cells after yellow fever vaccination. TCRdb re-derived calls from the 5' RACE reads in MiXCR, one entry per CDR3 protein. The sample consists of some 500,000 distinct CDR3 sequences, roughly 14% of them appearing once. The sequenced sample was PBMCs, obtained on the day of the yellow fever booster vaccination. These TCRs come from a man aged 25 to 45 who received the YFV17D yellow fever vaccine.

The chain combines TRBV28 with TRBJ2-5, with 10 bases identical to TRBD1. The germline CDR1 and CDR2 sequences are MDHEN and SYDVKM. V lost 6 bases to trimming and J lost 7 bases; unmatched junction nucleotides: 8. This CDR3 has 14 residues. CDR3 DNA: TGTGCCAGCAGCCAGACAGGGGGCTCGGGGACCCAGTACTTC. Its translation is CASSQTGGSGTQYF.

This clonotype was seen a few times. CDR3 protein: CASRPQRGAGTGELFF. The CDR3 DNA follows: TGTGCCAGTAGGCCTCAGCGGGGCGCAGGTACCGGGGAGCTGTTTTTT. This rearrangement joins TRBV19 to TRBJ2-2; 7 nucleotides align to TRBD2. The CDR3 is made up of 16 amino acids. Germline CDR1 and CDR2: LNHDA and SQIVND (reference sequence). V was pared by 6 bases and J by 5 bases, with 12 bases of the junction left unmatched.

The chain couples TRBV5-1 to TRBJ2-5; D is uncertain. Trimming took off 0 bases at V and 4 bases at J, with 7 bases between the two ends. The CDR3 totals 13 residues. Germline V gene sequence: CDR1 SGHRS, CDR2 YFSETQ. The CDR3 DNA reads TGCGCCAGCAGCTTGGAGATTCGAGAGACCCAGTACTTC. Translation: CASSLEIRETQYF.

The chain has TRBV14 and TRBJ1-1; possibly TRBD1 for D (5 bases). Germline-derived CDR1 and CDR2 are SGHDN and FVKESK. The CDR3 has 13 amino acids. V was pared by 0 bases and J by 10 bases, with 12 bases between. The CDR3, as DNA: TGTGCCAGCAGCCAAGATCTTGGGGCCGGAGCTTTCTTT. Its protein is CASSQDLGAGAFF.

This clonotype was seen a handful of times. This chain uses TRBV29-1 with TRBJ2-1, with no clear D. The ends were cut back, 4 bases at V and 9 bases at J, with 19 bases in the middle. This CDR3 comprises 14 residues. The V gene's germline CDR1 is SQVTM and CDR2 ANQGSEA. This CDR3 reads CSVVFLISKGEQFF. As DNA, the CDR3 is TGCAGCGTTGTATTTCTAATTTCGAAGGGTGAGCAGTTCTTC.

The chain is built from TRBV28 and TRBJ1-2, with no clear D. CDR1 and CDR2 from the germline V gene are MDHEN and SYDVKM. V was shortened by 2 bases and J by 4 bases, with 5 bases between the two germline ends. The CDR3 has 12 residues. The CDR3 loop is CASSLNSYGYTF. The DNA for the CDR3 is TGTGCCAGCAGTTTAAACAGCTATGGCTACACCTTC.

The chain joins TRBV30 to TRBJ2-7; TRBD2 aligns across 7 bases. Germline CDR1 reads GTSNPN; CDR2 reads SVGIG (reference sequence). Trimming at V came to 0 bases and at J to 5 bases, leaving 13 bases not matched to a gene. The CDR3 contains 16 residues. CDR3 protein: CAWSVTGGRQWDEQYF. CDR3 coding DNA: TGTGCCTGGAGTGTAACGGGAGGACGACAATGGGACGAGCAGTACTTC.

This chain uses TRBV11-2 with TRBJ2-1; TRBD2 matches at 12 bases. The V gene end was trimmed by 3 bases and the J gene end by 4 bases; junction bases not matched to a gene: 10. This CDR3 is built from 18 residues. Germline CDR1 is SGHAT and CDR2 is FQNNGV. The CDR3 region has the DNA TGTGCCAGCAGCTTTAGGACTAGCGGGGTGAAGGGTTACAATGAGCAGTTCTTC. Translating gives CASSFRTSGVKGYNEQFF.

This clonotype was observed a few times. The chain is built from TRBV12-3 or TRBV12-4 and TRBJ2-7, with 7 bases identical to TRBD1. The CDR3 has 13 amino acids. Germline trimming cut 9 bases from V and 2 bases from J; bases unmatched to any gene: 7. CDR3 bases: TGTGCCAGTCGACAGGGCGATACCTACGAGCAGTACTTC. Encoded protein: CASRQGDTYEQYF.

The CDR3 coding sequence is TGTGCCAGCAGCTTATCGGGTCACGGTAACTCTGGGGCCAACGTCCTGACTTTC. As protein: CASSLSGHGNSGANVLTF. V and J are TRBV7-2 and TRBJ2-6; D remains ambiguous. The CDR3 runs to 18 residues. CDR1 is SGHTA, CDR2 FQGNSA, per germline. V dropped 2 bases and J dropped 0 bases, with 14 bases sitting between them.

This chain joins TRBV6-2 or TRBV6-3 and TRBJ2-4, with 9 bases aligning to TRBD2. CDR3 length equals 17 residues. Germline values: CDR1 MNHEY, CDR2 SVGEGT. J lost 0 bases, V lost 6 bases, and 9 bases had no gene match. The CDR3 coding sequence is TGTGCCAGCAGCACATCACCGGGACTAGCAGCCAAAAACATTCAGTACTTC. Residues: CASSTSPGLAAKNIQYF.

The chain couples TRBV7-9 to TRBJ1-1; D gene unclear. The V end lost 8 bases, the J end lost 4 bases, and 23 bases lay between the germline ends. CDR1 and CDR2 from the germline V gene are SEHNR and FQNEAQ (reference sequence). This CDR3 spans 16 amino acids. The chain's CDR3 is CASLGLAASVSTEAFF. The CDR3 region has the DNA TGTGCCAGCCTAGGGCTAGCTGCTTCCGTTAGCACTGAAGCTTTCTTT.

V gene TRBV6-2 or TRBV6-3 combines with J gene TRBJ2-7; D is ambiguous. This CDR3 region has 11 residues. Trimming left V 8 bases short and J 6 bases short, with 11 bases between. Germline CDR1 is MNHEY and CDR2 is SVGEGT. This CDR3 reads CASSRLSEQYF. CDR3 sequence (DNA): TGTGCCAGCTCCCGCCTTAGCGAGCAGTACTTC.

The chain uses TRBV7-9 and TRBJ2-7, with 10 bases fitting TRBD2. V was clipped by 7 bases and J by 12 bases; unmatched bases: 9. Germline CDR1 and CDR2: SEHNR and FQNEAQ (reference sequence). There are 12 residues in the CDR3. CDR3 sequence: CASTPIAGGLYF. CDR3 nucleotides: TGTGCCAGCACCCCAATAGCGGGAGGACTGTACTTC. Using reference TRBV7-9 and TRBJ2-7 for the parts outside the CDR3, the full variable domain is DTGVSQNPRHKITKRGQNVTFRCDPISEHNRLYWYRQTLGQGPEFLTYFQNEAQLEKSRLLSDRFSAERPKGSFSTLEIQRTEQGDSAMYLCASTPIAGGLYFGPGTRLTVT.

The chain recombines TRBV7-2 with TRBJ1-1; 9 bases agree with TRBD1. The CDR3 runs 15 residues. CDR1 is SGHTA and CDR2 is FQGNSA in the germline V gene. Losses at the gene ends were 5 bases for V and 6 bases for J; bases not matched to a gene: 10. For the CDR3, the DNA is TGTGCCAGCAGCGGAGGGACAGGGTTGCTGTCTGAAGCTTTCTTT. This gives the protein CASSGGTGLLSEAFF. The variable domain in full, completed from reference TRBV7-2 and TRBJ1-1, reads GAGVSQSPSNKVTEKGKDVELRCDPISGHTALYWYRQSLGQGLEFLIYFQGNSAPDKSGLPSDRFSAERTGGSVSTLTIQRTQQEDSAVYLCASSGGTGLLSEAFFGQGTRLTVV.

This clonotype has a handful of counts. The chain is built from TRBV18 and TRBJ1-1; maybe TRBD1 (5 bases). The germline V and J ends were trimmed by 4 bases and 0 bases, with 9 bases remaining between them. This CDR3 comprises 14 residues. Germline CDR1 KGHSH, CDR2 LQKENI. CDR3 in DNA: TGTGCCAGCTCACTACAGGTCATGAACACTGAAGCTTTCTTT. It translates to CASSLQVMNTEAFF.

This chain links TRBV12-3 or TRBV12-4 with TRBJ1-1; D unresolved. V was shortened by 2 bases and J by 1 base, with 8 bases between the two germline ends. The CDR3 spans 14 residues. CDR3: CASSLRLPNTEAFF. The CDR3, as DNA: TGTGCCAGCAGTTTAAGACTCCCGAACACTGAAGCTTTCTTT.

This clonotype was seen a few times. The CDR3 region has the DNA TGTGCCAGCACTCTGAGGACAACTGGAAACACCATATATTTT. Its protein product is CASTLRTTGNTIYF. The rearrangement links TRBV6-1 to TRBJ1-3; D may be TRBD1 (5 bases). Germline CDR1 and CDR2: MNHNS and SASEGT. CDR3 size: 14 residues. Trimming removed 7 bases at V and 2 bases at J, with 12 bases between.

This clonotype was detected only a few times. J is TRBJ2-3 and V is TRBV24-1; D not certain. This CDR3 spans 12 amino acids. V was shortened by 4 bases and J by 2 bases, with 3 bases between the two germline ends. CDR1 and CDR2 (germline): KGHDR, SFDVKD. CDR3 sequence reads: CATSENTDTQYF. The CDR3 coding sequence is TGTGCCACCAGTGAGAACACAGATACGCAGTATTTT.

This chain connects TRBV20-1 to TRBJ2-5, with D uncertain. This CDR3 is built from 12 residues. The germline V gene encodes CDR1 DFQATT and CDR2 SNEGSKA (reference sequence). Here the CDR3 reads CSLLSSGETQYF. Here the CDR3 DNA reads TGCAGCCTCCTAAGTTCTGGGGAGACCCAGTACTTC.

This sequence joins TRBV20-1 and TRBJ2-6, with D unresolved. The V gene lost 4 bases and the J gene lost 4 bases, with 11 bases spanning the gap. The CDR3 is 14 residues long. Per germline, CDR1 DFQATT and CDR2 SNEGSKA (reference sequence). CDR3 nucleotide sequence: TGCAGTGCTATAAACCCTCTGGGGGCCAACGTCCTGACTTTC. As protein: CSAINPLGANVLTF.

This clonotype was seen more than once but under ten times. The chain couples TRBV7-2 to TRBJ1-2, with D possibly matching TRBD1 (5 bases). Trimming cost V 4 bases and J 4 bases, with 22 bases left between them. Germline CDR1 reads SGHTA; CDR2 reads FQGNSA. The CDR3 loop spans 17 amino acids. The CDR3 region is CASSSLRGQAPLYGYTF. CDR3 in DNA: TGTGCCAGCAGCTCCCTTAGGGGTCAGGCTCCCCTCTATGGCTACACCTTC.

The CDR3 here is CASSLGQGSYIQYF. DNA for the CDR3: TGCGCCAGCAGCTTGGGACAGGGGTCTTACATTCAGTACTTC. The rearrangement links TRBV5-1 to TRBJ2-4; TRBD1 aligns across 8 bases. The germline V gene encodes CDR1 SGHRS and CDR2 YFSETQ. The ends lost 0 bases at V and 8 bases at J; junction bases unmatched: 4. The length of the CDR3 is 14 residues.

This clonotype was seen a handful of times. The chain couples TRBV24-1 to TRBJ2-2; D remains unclear. The CDR3 is 14 residues long. Germline assignment: CDR1 KGHDR and CDR2 SFDVKD. Trimming took off 4 bases at V and 7 bases at J, with 12 bases between the two ends. DNA of the CDR3: TGTGCCACCAGTGAATCGGCCTGGGGCGGGGAGCTGTTTTTT. Translating it yields CATSESAWGGELFF.

The chain recombines TRBV7-8 with TRBJ1-2, with TRBD1 as a possible D gene (6 bases). The CDR3 has 16 amino acids. V shed 3 bases and J shed 5 bases, with 19 bases lying between them. Germline assignment: CDR1 SGHVS and CDR2 FQNEAQ. The CDR3 region is CASSLYRVRLGYGYTF. The DNA of the CDR3 is TGTGCCAGCAGCTTGTACAGGGTGCGGCTCGGATATGGCTACACCTTC.

The chain combines TRBV12-3 or TRBV12-4 with TRBJ2-2; TRBD1 aligns across 7 bases. CDR3 length: 14 residues. Trimming took 3 bases from V and 7 from J; bases not matched to a gene: 5. The CDR3 region has the DNA TGTGCCAGCAGTTTCGGGACAGAGGGCGGGGAGCTGTTTTTT. As protein: CASSFGTEGGELFF.

The V gene is TRBV20-1, the J gene TRBJ2-7, with D perhaps being TRBD1 or TRBD2 (5 bases each). Germline CDR1 DFQATT, CDR2 SNEGSKA (reference sequence). Deletions cut 6 bases from V and 2 bases from J, with 17 bases between. The CDR3 extends over 14 amino acids. The CDR3 region is CSALVGDGTYEQYF. In DNA form, the CDR3 reads TGCAGTGCCCTTGTGGGGGACGGGACCTACGAGCAGTACTTC.

The table lists this clonotype with a few counts. The rearrangement joins TRBV6-2 or TRBV6-3 to TRBJ2-4, with TRBD1 matching over 8 bases. Per the germline V gene, CDR1 is MNHEY and CDR2 is SVGEGT. J gave up 9 bases and V 5 bases, and 9 bases lay outside the gene matches. The CDR3 has 14 amino acids. For the CDR3, the DNA is TGTGCCAGCAGTAAGGACAGGGTTGAGGGCATTCAGTACTTC. Its protein is CASSKDRVEGIQYF.

This clonotype was seen a handful of times. The rearrangement joins TRBV11-2 to TRBJ1-2; D is unclear. V was trimmed by 6 bases and J by 2 bases, leaving 7 bases between them. This CDR3 is 12 amino acids long. Per the germline V gene, CDR1 is SGHAT and CDR2 is FQNNGV. The CDR3 spells CASSNMNYGYTF. In DNA form, the CDR3 reads TGTGCCAGCAGTAATATGAACTATGGCTACACCTTC.